The clone carrying this TCR beta chain has ten or more counts. The antigen is undetermined. The source of the sample is a study of breast tumors, draining lymph nodes, adjacent tissues. Whole-study findings and limits: Compared with lymph nodes, tumors were less diverse; compared with nontumor tissue, more. Data fit most tumor T cells coming from lymph node, expanding in tumor. The lymph node origin of tumor T cells was framed as consistent with a hypothesis, not demonstrated. Compared with basal-like, luminal-like tumors shared significantly more repertoire with nontumor tissue.

The lymph nodes were axillary draining lymph nodes from breast cancer patients. TCRdb passed the multiplex PCR reads through MiXCR, listing each CDR3 protein once. The data contain around 230,000 distinct CDR3 sequences, approximately 29% of them singletons. The sequenced sample was axillary lymph node tissue. The sequence came from a female donor with breast cancer. Some clones in this sample may be carry-over from other donors' samples.

In DNA form, the CDR3 reads TGTGCCAGCAGCCCCCCGGGACTAGCGGGAGGGGTTGAGCAGTTCTTC. Its translation is CASSPPGLAGGVEQFF. The rearrangement joins TRBV12-3 or TRBV12-4 to TRBJ2-1; TRBD2 matches 16 bases. The J segment lost 9 bases and the V segment lost 6 bases, leaving 8 bases of the junction unmatched. This CDR3 is 16 amino acids long.